The entry below describes one T cell receptor beta chain. It lacks a known antigen. Base qualities are not recorded, but no much larger clone differs from it by a single base. V is shortened by 0 bases, J by 8 bases, and the region joining them spans 14 bases. The CDR3 contains 15 residues, cysteine and phenylalanine counted. The only DNA kept is the CDR3, 45 bases in frame from the first base. Via the germline V gene (reference sequence), CDR1 is LNHNV and CDR2 YYDKDF. The sample originates from a study of CD8+ T cells in alopecia areata (dated by TCRdb to between 2017 and 2018). Background on the whole study: The treated patients, all with moderate-to-severe alopecia areata, were enrolled in an open-label pilot trial of oral tofacitinib given at 5 to 10 mg twice daily. Tofacitinib was given for 6 to 18 months, followed by 6 months of follow-up off drug to assess delayed response and recurrence. In treated patients, disease severity was measured using the SALT score, which gives the percentage of scalp surface area affected. In both human patients and the C3H/HeJ mouse model, the study applied high-throughput TCRbeta sequencing to look at T cell clonal expansion in alopecia areata. Scalp tissue and sorted CD4+ and CD8+ peripheral blood T cells from patchy and totalis/universalis alopecia areata patients and from healthy controls were covered by human TCRbeta sequencing. Biopsies were taken from tofacitinib-treated patients at baseline and at 4 and 24 weeks of treatment, and a later scalp biopsy was taken in several of the tofacitinib-treated patients. Scalp clonality was compared among normal scalp (n=4), patchy alopecia areata scalp (n=8), and alopecia totalis/universalis scalp (n=8). RNA was extracted with the PAXgene miRNA kit for fixed scalp, the miRNeasy kit for PBMCs, and the RNeasy kit for mouse skin. immunoSEQ multiplex PCR using 35 Vbeta forward primers and 13 Jbeta reverse primers was used to amplify TCRbeta CDR3 regions. Summary of the overall study and its limitations: Tofacitinib significantly decreased scalp clonality and the number of expanded CD8+ clones among the top 100 scalp clones. Scalp TCR repertoire analysis is complicated because resident alphabeta T cells in normal human skin are also sequenced, whereas mouse skin is dominated by gammadelta T cells. Many expanded lesional clones were found to persist in scalp and blood during tofacitinib treatment, and relapse after treatment cessation may be partly explained by this persistence. Because the treated cohort was small and included a single nonresponder, larger studies are needed to assess links between baseline CD8+ expansion and response. Lesional scalp, especially in alopecia totalis/universalis, showed higher clonality and more expanded CD8+ clones than normal scalp, suggesting antigenic drive. Shared TCR sequences between patients were less evident than in mice, which may be partly attributable to HLA diversity in the patient population.

In light of the paper, this sample's time point label describes: 24 weeks on oral tofacitinib. Per the publication, the treatment or condition label means: oral pan-JAK inhibitor, 5-10 mg twice daily. Lesional scalp punch biopsies and peripheral blood were collected from alopecia areata patients. After PBMCs were isolated by density centrifugation and stained for CD3, CD4 and CD8, a FACSAria was used to sort CD4+ and CD8+ T cells. Libraries were prepared through the immunoSEQ multiplex PCR assay. RNA was extracted from all samples and reverse transcribed into cDNA as template for TCR sequencing. First-strand cDNA was synthesized using SuperScript III with a 2:1 mix of oligo-dT and random hexamers. A synthetic immune receptor repertoire was used to assess amplification bias, and residual bias was removed computationally. On the authors' methods: Raw reads were preprocessed to remove errors, and CDR3 was defined by IMGT conventions from the conserved cysteine to phenylalanine. Clonality was computed as 1 minus the Shannon entropy, with the entropy normalized by log2 of the number of productive unique TCRs. CD4 or CD8 identity of scalp clones was inferred by cross-referencing scalp TCRbeta sequences with sorted blood CD4 and CD8 repertoires. In TCRdb, the immuneACCESS table is reduced to in-frame sequences with V and J assigned. These tables do not hold every clone; where another copy was compared, an unresolved V gene accounts for under half, and the others remain unexplained. V and J calls and clone size follow that table, whereas D and trimming were derived from the DNA. The sample data list around 200,000 clones, and roughly 61% of these were observed just once. The ten largest make up over 9.5% of the sample.

The origin of this receptor is a human donor with alopecia areata. The chain uses TRBV15 and TRBJ2-1; no D gene call is confident. This specimen was CD8+ T cells sorted from blood, taken at week 24, from a patient treated with tofacitinib. The CDR3 sequence is CATSRDRMMRDEQFF. Here is the DNA: TGTGCCACCAGCAGAGATAGGATGATGCGCGATGAGCAGTTCTTC.